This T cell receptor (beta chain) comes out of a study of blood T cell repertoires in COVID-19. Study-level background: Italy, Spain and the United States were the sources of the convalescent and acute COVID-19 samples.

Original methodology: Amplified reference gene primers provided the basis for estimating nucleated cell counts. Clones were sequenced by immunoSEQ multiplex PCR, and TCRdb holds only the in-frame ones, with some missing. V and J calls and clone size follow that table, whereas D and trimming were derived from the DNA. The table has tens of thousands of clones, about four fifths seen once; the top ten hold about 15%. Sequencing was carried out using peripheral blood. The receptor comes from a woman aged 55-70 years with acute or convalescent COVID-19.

The CDR3: CASSLQRSGMGTQYF. The CDR3 DNA follows: TGTGCCAGCAGCTTGCAGCGGTCTGGAATGGGGACGCAGTATTTT. V usage is TRBV5-8 and J usage is TRBJ2-3; TRBD2 is a possible D gene (5 bases). The CDR3 is made up of 15 amino acids. Per the germline V gene, CDR1 is SGHTS and CDR2 is YDEGEE. The V end lost 1 base, the J end lost 9 bases, and 18 bases lay between the germline ends.